This entry lists 5 T cell receptor beta chains sequenced from one sample in a study of CD8 T cells in ankylosing spondylitis. From the 5' RACE reads, TCRdb called clonotypes with MiXCR, one entry per CDR3 protein. Here the sample spans 210,000 or so distinct CDR3 sequences, about 26% being singletons. Material: blood, either unsorted or a sorted T cell fraction (not recorded which). The receptors were sampled from a male donor with ankylosing spondylitis or in good health (not recorded which).

The chain couples TRBV7-3 to TRBJ2-1, with TRBD2 identical over 10 bases. Germline CDR1 is SGHTA and CDR2 is FQGTGA. V shed 5 bases and J 0 bases; nucleotides not matched to a gene: 7. This CDR3 spans 17 amino acids. The CDR3 reads CASSHPLAGDSYNEQFF. The CDR3 DNA reads as TGTGCCAGCAGCCATCCTCTAGCGGGAGACTCCTACAATGAGCAGTTCTTC.

This clonotype has only a few counts. The J gene is TRBJ1-1, the V gene TRBV20-1; no clear D. Germline V gene data show CDR1 as DFQATT and CDR2 as SNEGSKA (reference sequence). CDR3 length equals 12 residues. The CDR3 region has the DNA TGCAGCCTCCTAGTGGGGAACACTGAAGCTTTCTTT. Translation: CSLLVGNTEAFF.

This clonotype has ten or more counts. This sequence joins TRBV20-1 and TRBJ1-2; TRBD1 matches 9 bases. Germline V gives CDR1 DFQATT, CDR2 SNEGSKA (reference sequence). CDR3 length: 12 amino acids. V lost 5 bases, J lost 8 bases, and 6 bases stayed unmatched. The DNA for the CDR3 is TGCAGTGCTTGGGACAGGGAGGAAGGCTACACCTTC. It yields the protein CSAWDREEGYTF.

In this sample, this clonotype turned up a few times. The chain combines TRBV3-1 with TRBJ1-6; possibly TRBD1 for D (6 bases). Germline assignment: CDR1 LGHDT and CDR2 YNNKEL (reference sequence). CDR3 length equals 13 residues. The V end lost 2 bases, the J end lost 10 bases, and 9 bases lay between the germline ends. The CDR3 region is CASSQRGGSPLHF. The CDR3 DNA is TGTGCCAGCAGCCAAAGGGGGGGGTCACCCCTCCACTTT. The entire variable domain, with the rest obtained from reference TRBV3-1 and TRBJ1-6, is as follows: DTAVSQTPKYLVTQMGNDKSIKCEQNLGHDTMYWYKQDSKKFLKIMFSYNNKELIINETVPNRFSPKSPDKAHLNLHINSLELGDSAVYFCASSQRGGSPLHFGNGTRLTVT.

Many counts were recorded for this clonotype. The rearrangement uses TRBV6-1 and TRBJ2-1; 13 bases map to TRBD2. CDR1 is MNHNS, CDR2 SASEGT, per germline. Unmatched junction bases numbered 15, after V lost 5 bases and J lost 5 bases. The CDR3 is 19 residues long. The CDR3 nucleotides are TGTGCCAGCAGTACCGTTCCCGGGACTAGCGGGATTCCTAACAATGAGCAGTTCTTC. Translating gives CASSTVPGTSGIPNNEQFF.